This T cell receptor (beta chain) was captured in a study of Graves' ophthalmopathy and Graves' hyperthyroidism. From germline, CDR1 is ENHRY and CDR2 SYGVKD. The CDR3 loop spans 12 amino acids. RNA transcripts provided the template for amplifying TCR beta CDR3 regions. Investigators did first-round RT-PCR with HTBI primers, then second-round multiplex PCR. TCRdb re-derived calls from the multiplex PCR reads in MiXCR, one entry per CDR3 protein. Among over a million distinct CDR3 sequences listed, less than 45% were seen once. Included hyperthyroidism patients were aged 18 to 65 and newly diagnosed (under 2 months' duration). Enrollment excluded any patients with other autoimmune diseases, uncontrolled infections, pregnancy or lactation. Study-level findings and limits: The 13-signature model separated ophthalmopathy from stable hyperthyroidism at approximately 91% sensitivity and nearly 82% specificity. Ophthalmopathy progression was predicted by the model at approximately 71% sensitivity and less than 75% specificity.

A note on this clonotype: Its target is not known. One end of the junction is discordant with germline, which a read error may explain.

This receptor was identified in an adult man with Graves' hyperthyroidism. This chain links TRBV10-3 with TRBJ1-3; D uncertain. The sample consisted of peripheral blood or thyroid tissue (not recorded which). This CDR3 reads CASSDAGNTIYF. The CDR3, as DNA: TGTGCCAGCAGTGATGCAGGAAACACCATATATTTT.